This T cell receptor (beta chain) was captured in a study of glioma-infiltrating T cells. Overall study findings and caveats: CDR3 overlap between tissue and blood was very small. Gliomas, especially low-grade, showed above-expected tissue-blood divergence; non-neoplastic patients showed below.

This clonotype appeared many times. Its antigen is currently unknown. This CDR3 is built from 17 residues. Looked up from germline, CDR1 is MNHEY and CDR2 is SMNVEV (reference sequence). V was pared by 4 bases and J by 4 bases, with 11 bases of the junction left unmatched. Amplification of TCR alpha and beta CDR3 regions from RNA used iRepertoire nested multiplex PCR. Tissue mRNA or PBMC total RNA, roughly 100-400 ng, went into one-step reverse transcription and amplification. TCRdb processed the multiplex PCR reads anew with MiXCR; each CDR3 protein has one entry. The sample yields 100,000 to 150,000 distinct CDR3 sequences, 24% seen once.

The sequence was collected from a human donor with low-grade glioma or glioblastoma, undergoing nonglioma brain surgery, or in good health (not recorded which). The sample taken for sequencing was glioma tissue, nonneoplastic brain tissue, or PBMCs (not recorded which). The V gene is TRBV27, the J gene TRBJ1-1; 11 nucleotides align to TRBD1. This chain's CDR3 is CASSSQIGGTGGTEAFF. The DNA for the CDR3 is TGTGCCAGCAGTTCTCAAATAGGCGGGACAGGGGGCACTGAAGCTTTCTTT.